Listed here is a single T cell receptor (beta chain). The target antigen is unknown. Unique molecular identifiers were carried by the TCR beta cDNA libraries. Each CDR3 protein gets one entry after TCRdb re-called the PCR reads with MiXCR. Among roughly 800,000 distinct CDR3 sequences listed, 53% were seen once. This record comes from a study of post-analysis software for immune sequencing data. The germline gives CDR1 MNHNY, CDR2 SVGAGI (reference sequence). This CDR3 is built from 15 residues. Broader study findings: Strong co-clustering by F measure was evident for samples that had been prepared in the same batch. The study found TRBV5-6, TRBV5-1 and TRBV20-1 among five TRBV segments more frequent in patients than controls.

Sample: blood. The origin of this receptor is a girl aged 10 to 17 with multiple sclerosis. This rearrangement joins TRBV6-6 to TRBJ2-5, with TRBD1 as a possible D gene (5 bases). The last part of the DNA fits TRBJ2-4 better; the J call may be wrong. CDR3 in amino acids: CASAKAGKDKNIQYF. The CDR3 DNA reads TGTGCCAGCGCAAAGGCAGGGAAGGACAAAAACATTCAGTACTTC.